This record concerns one TCR beta chain sequence. TCRdb keeps only in-frame clones here, not all; method: immunoSEQ multiplex PCR. The top ten clones hold approximately 14% of a sample with tens of thousands of clones, approximately 90% of them seen once. The data stem from a study of control samples from healthy donors and cancer patients. The CDR3 is made up of 17 amino acids. Germline lookup yields CDR1 SGHVS and CDR2 FQNEAQ. V lost 1 base, J lost 2 bases, and 8 bases stayed unmatched. The sequencing sample was made of blood. This clonotype was sampled from a woman in her 70s in good health. The chain carries TRBV7-8 and TRBJ2-3; TRBD2 aligns across 8 bases. The chain's CDR3 is CASSLVWGRGATDTQYF. CDR3 bases: TGTGCCAGCAGCTTAGTATGGGGGCGGGGGGCCACAGATACGCAGTATTTT.